The entry below gives a single T cell receptor beta chain sequence along with its context. Its antigen is currently unknown. The V and J ends lost 1 base and 4 bases respectively, with 11 bases between them. The germline V gene encodes CDR1 SGHVS and CDR2 FNYEAQ. The CDR3 runs to 14 residues. Repertoires were generated with immunoSEQ multiplex PCR, while TCRdb's copy carries only in-frame clones and drops some. The table records tens of thousands of clones, approximately 94% of them present only once. This sample stems from a study of OX40 agonist ivuxolimab in advanced cancers. Study background: Head and neck, renal cell, melanoma or hepatocellular carcinoma were the cancers that dose-escalation patients had.

Study-wide results and caveats: In CD8+ T cells, expanded clones were on average more numerous than in CD4+.

The J gene is TRBJ2-7, the V gene TRBV7-6; possible D gene TRBD1, 6 bases. The receptor comes from an adult with an advanced solid tumor such as melanoma, head and neck, liver or kidney cancer. Here the sequenced sample was CD4+ or CD8+ T cells sorted from blood, taken in a trial of the OX40 agonist ivuxolimab. As DNA, the CDR3 is TGTGCCAGCAGCTTAGGGCAGGGGTATTACGAGCAGTACTTC. Translation: CASSLGQGYYEQYF.